The present T cell receptor (beta chain) was sequenced within a study of blood T cell repertoires in COVID-19. The germline V gene has CDR1 MGHDK and CDR2 SYGVNS. The CDR3 sequence is 16 residues long. V was clipped by 1 base and J by 7 bases; unmatched bases: 4. In the authors' methods: From reference gene primer amplification, estimates of nucleated cell counts were derived. Profiled with immunoSEQ multiplex PCR; TCRdb holds only in-frame clones, not every one. The D gene and trimming were derived from the DNA, and the V and J assignments and clone size from that table. Counted here are about 200,000 clones, approximately 84% occurring once; the ten biggest clones make up around 4.9%.

Sequencing was carried out using peripheral blood. The chain joins TRBV25-1 to TRBJ2-1; 13 nucleotides align to TRBD2. The sequence was collected from a woman of 80 years or more with acute or convalescent COVID-19. CDR3 sequence reads: CASSEWTSGSWNEQFF. CDR3 nucleotides: TGTGCCAGCAGTGAATGGACTAGCGGGAGTTGGAATGAGCAGTTCTTC.